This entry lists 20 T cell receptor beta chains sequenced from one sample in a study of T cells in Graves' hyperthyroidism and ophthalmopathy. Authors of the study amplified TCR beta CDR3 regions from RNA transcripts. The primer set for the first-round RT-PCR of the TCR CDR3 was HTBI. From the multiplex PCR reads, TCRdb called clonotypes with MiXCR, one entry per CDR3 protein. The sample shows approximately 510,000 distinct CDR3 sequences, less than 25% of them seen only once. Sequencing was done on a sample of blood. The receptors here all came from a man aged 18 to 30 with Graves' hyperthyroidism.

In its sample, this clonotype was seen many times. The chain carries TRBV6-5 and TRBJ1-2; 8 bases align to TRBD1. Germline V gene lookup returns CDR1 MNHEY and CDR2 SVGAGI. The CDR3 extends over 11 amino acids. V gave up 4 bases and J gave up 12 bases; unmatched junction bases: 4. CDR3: CASSLTGADTF. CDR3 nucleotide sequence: TGTGCCAGCAGTTTGACAGGGGCGGACACCTTC.

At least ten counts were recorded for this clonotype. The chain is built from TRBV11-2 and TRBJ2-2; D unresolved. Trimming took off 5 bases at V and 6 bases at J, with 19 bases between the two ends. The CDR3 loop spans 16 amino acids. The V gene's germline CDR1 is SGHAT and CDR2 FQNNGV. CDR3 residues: CASSQVRLVVSGELFF. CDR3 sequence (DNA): TGTGCCAGCAGCCAAGTTCGCCTAGTTGTGTCCGGGGAGCTGTTTTTT.

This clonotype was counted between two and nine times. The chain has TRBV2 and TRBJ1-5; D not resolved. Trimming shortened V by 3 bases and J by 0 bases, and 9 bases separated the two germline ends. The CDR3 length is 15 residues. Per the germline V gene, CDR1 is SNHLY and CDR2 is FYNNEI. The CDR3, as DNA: TGTGCCAGCAGTGAGGAGTGGGTTAGCAATCAGCCCCAGCATTTT. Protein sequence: CASSEEWVSNQPQHF.

In DNA form, the CDR3 reads TGCAGTGCTAGCAGGGGTTGGAGCCCCTACGAGCAGTACTTC. It is translated as CSASRGWSPYEQYF. The chain is built from TRBV20-1 and TRBJ2-7; perhaps TRBD1 as D (6 bases). From germline, CDR1 is DFQATT and CDR2 SNEGSKA (reference sequence). The CDR3 runs to 14 residues. V was pared by 3 bases and J by 2 bases, with 14 bases between.

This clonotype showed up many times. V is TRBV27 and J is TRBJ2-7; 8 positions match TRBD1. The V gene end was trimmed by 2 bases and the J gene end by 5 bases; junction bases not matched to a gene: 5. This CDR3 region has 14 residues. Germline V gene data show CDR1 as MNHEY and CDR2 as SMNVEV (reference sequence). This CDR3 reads CASSLSAGGHEQYF. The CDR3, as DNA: TGTGCCAGCAGTTTAAGTGCAGGGGGCCACGAGCAGTACTTC.

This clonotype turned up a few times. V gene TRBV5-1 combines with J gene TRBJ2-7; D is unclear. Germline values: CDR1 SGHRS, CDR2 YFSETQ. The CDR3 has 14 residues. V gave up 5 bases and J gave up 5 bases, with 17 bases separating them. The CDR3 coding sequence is TGCGCCAGCAGTGGACGGACGTCGGGCCACGAGCAGTACTTC. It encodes CASSGRTSGHEQYF.

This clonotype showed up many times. The CDR3 is CASSPNRGQETQYF. The DNA of the CDR3 is TGTGCCAGCAGTCCAAACAGGGGGCAAGAGACCCAGTACTTC. V is TRBV6-1 and J is TRBJ2-5; 8 bases map to TRBD1. This CDR3 is 14 amino acids long. CDR1 and CDR2 from the germline V gene are MNHNS and SASEGT. With V trimmed by 5 bases and J by 2 bases, 4 bases remained unmatched.

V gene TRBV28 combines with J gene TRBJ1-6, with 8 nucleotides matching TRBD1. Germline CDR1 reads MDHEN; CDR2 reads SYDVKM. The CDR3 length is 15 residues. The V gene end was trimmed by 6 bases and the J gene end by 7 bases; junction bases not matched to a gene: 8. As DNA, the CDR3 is TGTGCCAGCAGATGGGACAGGACTCTAAATTCACCCCTCCACTTT. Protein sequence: CASRWDRTLNSPLHF.

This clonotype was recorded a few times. This chain's CDR3 is CSASRTGLANTGELFF. Here the CDR3 DNA reads TGCAGTGCTAGTCGGACAGGTCTCGCGAACACCGGGGAGCTGTTTTTT. The chain carries TRBV20-1 and TRBJ2-2; 7 bases line up with TRBD1. Unmatched junction bases numbered 7, after V lost 3 bases and J lost 0 bases. The germline V gene has CDR1 DFQATT and CDR2 SNEGSKA (reference sequence). This CDR3 is 16 amino acids long.

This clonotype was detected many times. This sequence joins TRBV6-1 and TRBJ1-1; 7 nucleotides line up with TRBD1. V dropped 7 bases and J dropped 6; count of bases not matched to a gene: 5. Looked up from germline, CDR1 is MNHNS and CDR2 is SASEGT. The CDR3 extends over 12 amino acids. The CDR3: CASTDRVAEAFF. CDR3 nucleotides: TGTGCCAGCACCGACAGGGTTGCTGAAGCTTTCTTT.

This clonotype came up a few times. This CDR3 reads CASSLARFGQETQYF. The CDR3 nucleotides read TGCGCCAGCAGCTTGGCTCGGTTTGGCCAAGAGACCCAGTACTTC. The chain is built from TRBV5-1 and TRBJ2-5, with D unclear. Germline assignment: CDR1 SGHRS and CDR2 YFSETQ. The CDR3 consists of 15 residues. Between the trimmed V and J ends, which lost 0 bases and 1 base, there was a span of 10 bases.

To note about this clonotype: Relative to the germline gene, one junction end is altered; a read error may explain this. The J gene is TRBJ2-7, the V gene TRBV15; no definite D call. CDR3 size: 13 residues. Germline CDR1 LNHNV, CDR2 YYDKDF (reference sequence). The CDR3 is CATSRAKVYDQYF. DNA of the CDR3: TGTGCCACCAGCAGAGCTAAGGTATACGATCAGTACTTC.

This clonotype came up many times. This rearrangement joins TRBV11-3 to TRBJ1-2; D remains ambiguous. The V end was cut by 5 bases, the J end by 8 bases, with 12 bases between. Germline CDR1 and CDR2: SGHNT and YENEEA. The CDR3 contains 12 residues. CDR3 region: CASSPGGVGYTF. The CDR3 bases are TGTGCCAGCAGCCCGGGTGGGGTAGGCTACACCTTC.

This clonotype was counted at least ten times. Written as DNA, the CDR3 is TGTGCCTGGAGGGTAAAGGGTGAAGGCAATCAGCCCCAGCATTTT. Amino acid sequence: CAWRVKGEGNQPQHF. The chain recombines TRBV30 with TRBJ1-5; D remains ambiguous. Trimming took 3 bases from V and 2 from J, leaving 14 bases between them. Per the germline V gene, CDR1 is GTSNPN and CDR2 is SVGIG (reference sequence). This CDR3 is built from 15 residues.

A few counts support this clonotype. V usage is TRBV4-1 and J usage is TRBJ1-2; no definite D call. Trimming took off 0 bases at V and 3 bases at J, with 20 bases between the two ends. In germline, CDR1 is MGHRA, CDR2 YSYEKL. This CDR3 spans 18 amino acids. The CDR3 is CASSQDVSTVAYHYGYTF. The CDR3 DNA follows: TGCGCCAGCAGCCAAGATGTTAGTACAGTGGCGTACCACTATGGCTACACCTTC.

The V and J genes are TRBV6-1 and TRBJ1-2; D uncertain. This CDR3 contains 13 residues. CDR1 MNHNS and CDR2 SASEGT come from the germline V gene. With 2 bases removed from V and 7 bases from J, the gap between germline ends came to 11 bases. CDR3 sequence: CASSELELAGYTF. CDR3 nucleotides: TGTGCCAGCAGTGAACTGGAATTGGCTGGCTACACCTTC.

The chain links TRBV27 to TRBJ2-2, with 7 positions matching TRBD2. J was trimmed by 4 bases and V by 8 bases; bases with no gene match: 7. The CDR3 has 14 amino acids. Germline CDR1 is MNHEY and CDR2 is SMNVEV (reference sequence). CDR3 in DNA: TGTGCCAGCGGCGGGGGAATCGCCACCGGGGAGCTGTTTTTT. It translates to CASGGGIATGELFF.

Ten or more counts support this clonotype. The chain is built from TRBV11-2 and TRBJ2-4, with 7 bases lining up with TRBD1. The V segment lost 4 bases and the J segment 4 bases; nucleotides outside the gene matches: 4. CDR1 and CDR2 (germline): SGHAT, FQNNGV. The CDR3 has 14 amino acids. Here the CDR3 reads CASSYGTEKNIQYF. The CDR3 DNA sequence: TGTGCCAGCAGCTACGGGACAGAGAAAAACATTCAGTACTTC.

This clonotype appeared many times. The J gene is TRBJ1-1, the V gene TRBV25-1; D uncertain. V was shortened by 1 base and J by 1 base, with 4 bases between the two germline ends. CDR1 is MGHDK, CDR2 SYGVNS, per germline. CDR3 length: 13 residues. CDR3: CASSESANTEAFF. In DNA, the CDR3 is TGTGCCAGCAGTGAATCGGCGAACACTGAAGCTTTCTTT.

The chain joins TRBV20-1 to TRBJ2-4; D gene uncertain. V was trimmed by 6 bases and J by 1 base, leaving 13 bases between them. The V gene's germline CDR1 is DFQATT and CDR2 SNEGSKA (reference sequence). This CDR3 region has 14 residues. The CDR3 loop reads CSAPEMQAKNIQYF. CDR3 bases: TGCAGTGCCCCCGAGATGCAGGCCAAAAACATTCAGTACTTC.